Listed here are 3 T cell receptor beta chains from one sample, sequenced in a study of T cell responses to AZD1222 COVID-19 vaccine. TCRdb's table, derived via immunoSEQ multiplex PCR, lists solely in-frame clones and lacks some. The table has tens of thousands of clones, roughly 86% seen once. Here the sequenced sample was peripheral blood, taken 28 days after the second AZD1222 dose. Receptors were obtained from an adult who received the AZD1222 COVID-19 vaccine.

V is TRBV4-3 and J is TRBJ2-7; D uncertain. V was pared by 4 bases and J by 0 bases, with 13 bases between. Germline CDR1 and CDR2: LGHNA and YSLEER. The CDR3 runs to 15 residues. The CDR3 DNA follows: TGCGCCAGCAGCCTGCGGCGGCAGGTCTCCTACGAGCAGTACTTC. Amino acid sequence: CASSLRRQVSYEQYF.

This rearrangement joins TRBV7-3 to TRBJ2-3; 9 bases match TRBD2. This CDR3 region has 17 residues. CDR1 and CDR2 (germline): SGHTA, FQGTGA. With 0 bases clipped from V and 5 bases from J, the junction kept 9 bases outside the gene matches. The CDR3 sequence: CASSLTGVAGGQDTQYF. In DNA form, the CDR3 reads TGTGCCAGCAGCTTAACAGGTGTGGCGGGAGGGCAAGATACGCAGTATTTT.

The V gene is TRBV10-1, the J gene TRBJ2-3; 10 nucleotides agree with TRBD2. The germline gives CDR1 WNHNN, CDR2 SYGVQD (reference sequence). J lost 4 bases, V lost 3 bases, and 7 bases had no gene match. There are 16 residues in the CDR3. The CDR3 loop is CASSEAGGPGSDTQYF. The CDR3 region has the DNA TGCGCCAGCAGTGAAGCGGGAGGGCCTGGGTCAGATACGCAGTATTTT.